The source of this TCR beta chain is a study of T-cell reconstitution after alpha-beta-depleted transplantation in children. TCRbeta library construction was performed incorporating unique molecular identifiers. TCRdb itself ran the PCR reads through MiXCR, one entry per CDR3 protein. The repertoire holds about 370,000 distinct CDR3 sequences, around 20% seen once, with 3% to 4% in the top ten. Per the germline V gene, CDR1 is DFQATT and CDR2 is SNEGSKA (reference sequence). The CDR3 extends over 15 amino acids. The junction had 9 bases not matched to a gene; V was cut back by 3 bases and J by 3 bases.

This receptor was identified in a human donor who donated a stem cell graft to a child with acute myeloid leukemia. The sample was PBMCs from the stem cell graft donor, taken from the stem cell graft. This chain uses TRBV20-1 with TRBJ2-7; 9 positions match TRBD2. CDR3 in DNA: TGCAGTGCTAGCCGGGCGGGAGGGTCCCTCTACGAGCAGTACTTC. It yields the protein CSASRAGGSLYEQYF.